A selection of T cell receptor beta chains follows, all from one sample in a study of early T cells in non-severe SARS-CoV-2 infection. TCRdb fed the 5' RACE reads into MiXCR, producing one record per CDR3 protein. The table records 69,000 or so distinct CDR3 sequences, about 9.4% of them present only once. The source material was whole blood. Receptor source: an adult who was a healthcare worker with PCR-confirmed SARS-CoV-2 infection or an uninfected control (not recorded which). Each CDR3 is given with its conserved first and last residue. The D gene is left open where the match is weak. For some rows the clone size is stated as once, few or many, or as a class when expanded; others skip it.

cdr3_nt: TGTGCCAGCAGCGCCAAAACCGGGGAGCTGTTTTTT
cdr3_aa: CASSAKTGELFF
j_call: TRBJ2-2
clone_size: many
d_call: .
v_call: TRBV7-9

cdr3_nt: TGTGCCATCAGTGCCGGGACACTTTCAAGGGAGCAGTACTTC
cdr3_aa: CAISAGTLSREQYF
j_call: TRBJ2-7
clone_size: .
d_call: .
v_call: TRBV10-3

cdr3_nt: TGTGCCAGCAGCCAAGACACAGCGGGTTACAATGAGCAGTTCTTC
cdr3_aa: CASSQDTAGYNEQFF
j_call: TRBJ2-1
clone_size: .
d_call: .
v_call: TRBV3-1

cdr3_nt: TGTGCCAGCAGCCAAGATGTGGGACCCAACACCGGGGAGCTGTTTTTT
cdr3_aa: CASSQDVGPNTGELFF
j_call: TRBJ2-2
clone_size: .
d_call: .
v_call: TRBV4-2

cdr3_nt: TGTGCCTGGAGAAGGGGGACAGGGGGCAAGTACGAGCAGTACTTC
cdr3_aa: CAWRRGTGGKYEQYF
j_call: TRBJ2-7
clone_size: many
d_call: TRBD1
v_call: TRBV30

cdr3_nt: TGCAGCGTATCGGGAGGGGGAAATGAGCAGTTCTTC
cdr3_aa: CSVSGGGNEQFF
j_call: TRBJ2-1
clone_size: .
d_call: TRBD2
v_call: TRBV29-1

cdr3_nt: TGTGCCAGCAGTTACACCCCGGGCGGGGTGCCCTACGAGCAGTACTTC
cdr3_aa: CASSYTPGGVPYEQYF
j_call: TRBJ2-7
clone_size: few
d_call: .
v_call: TRBV6-2/TRBV6-3

cdr3_nt: TGCAGCGTTGAGTTTGTCGGGGAGCTGTTTTTT
cdr3_aa: CSVEFVGELFF
j_call: TRBJ2-2
clone_size: .
d_call: .
v_call: TRBV29-1

cdr3_nt: TGCGCCAGCAGCCAAGCAAGACAGGGAATGAACACTGAAGCTTTCTTT
cdr3_aa: CASSQARQGMNTEAFF
j_call: TRBJ1-1
clone_size: many
d_call: TRBD1
v_call: TRBV4-1

cdr3_nt: TGTGCCAGCTCACCTACAGGGGGGAACACTGAAGCTTTCTTT
cdr3_aa: CASSPTGGNTEAFF
j_call: TRBJ1-1
clone_size: many
d_call: TRBD1
v_call: TRBV18

cdr3_nt: TGTGCCAGTAGCCGGGGACTAGGTGTGGACAATGAGCAGTTCTTC
cdr3_aa: CASSRGLGVDNEQFF
j_call: TRBJ2-1
clone_size: many
d_call: TRBD2
v_call: TRBV19

cdr3_nt: TGTGCCATCAGCCAGACTGCAGATCAGCCCCAGCATTTT
cdr3_aa: CAISQTADQPQHF
j_call: TRBJ1-5
clone_size: .
d_call: .
v_call: TRBV10-3

cdr3_nt: TGTGCCGGGGGACAGGGTCAACATGAGCAGTTCTTC
cdr3_aa: CAGGQGQHEQFF
j_call: TRBJ2-1
clone_size: .
d_call: TRBD1
v_call: TRBV7-9

cdr3_nt: TGCGCCAGCAGCCAAGACAAAGCAGGGTTCTACGAGCAGTACTTC
cdr3_aa: CASSQDKAGFYEQYF
j_call: TRBJ2-7
clone_size: .
d_call: .
v_call: TRBV4-3

cdr3_nt: TGTGCCAGCTCGGACAGCACTAACACTGAAGCTTTCTTT
cdr3_aa: CASSDSTNTEAFF
j_call: TRBJ1-1
clone_size: .
d_call: .
v_call: TRBV18

cdr3_nt: TGTGCCAGCAGCTCTACTCTTGCCAATAGCGGGGTGCTCCATGAGCAGTTCTTC
cdr3_aa: CASSSTLANSGVLHEQFF
j_call: TRBJ2-1
clone_size: few
d_call: TRBD2
v_call: TRBV11-2

cdr3_nt: TGTGCCAGCAGCTCGACAGGGTCAGCCGGGGCCAACGTCCTGACTTTC
cdr3_aa: CASSSTGSAGANVLTF
j_call: TRBJ2-6
clone_size: .
d_call: TRBD1
v_call: TRBV7-3

cdr3_nt: TGTGCCAGCAGGAATCAGGGAGAGAGCAATCAGCCCCAGCATTTT
cdr3_aa: CASRNQGESNQPQHF
j_call: TRBJ1-5
clone_size: many
d_call: .
v_call: TRBV21-1

cdr3_nt: TGCAGTGCCGAAACTCTATACAGGGGGGACGAGCAGTACTTC
cdr3_aa: CSAETLYRGDEQYF
j_call: TRBJ2-7
clone_size: few
d_call: TRBD1
v_call: TRBV20-1

cdr3_nt: TGTGCCAGCAGCGAGGGGTTCCAAAACATTCAGTACTTC
cdr3_aa: CASSEGFQNIQYF
j_call: TRBJ2-4
clone_size: few
d_call: .
v_call: TRBV9

cdr3_nt: TGTGCCAGCAGCACCCGGACAGGCCGGAATGAAAAACTGTTTTTT
cdr3_aa: CASSTRTGRNEKLFF
j_call: TRBJ1-4
clone_size: .
d_call: TRBD1
v_call: TRBV5-6

cdr3_nt: TGCGCCAGCAGCCAAGGACAGGGGCCTATCTATGGCTACACCTTC
cdr3_aa: CASSQGQGPIYGYTF
j_call: TRBJ1-2
clone_size: few
d_call: TRBD1
v_call: TRBV4-1

cdr3_nt: TGTGCCAGCAACTATAATTCACCCCTCCACTTT
cdr3_aa: CASNYNSPLHF
j_call: TRBJ1-6
clone_size: .
d_call: .
v_call: TRBV2

cdr3_nt: TGTGCCAGCAGTTTTCAGGGTCGGGGGGAGCTGTTTTTT
cdr3_aa: CASSFQGRGELFF
j_call: TRBJ2-2
clone_size: .
d_call: .
v_call: TRBV27

cdr3_nt: TGTGCCAGCAGCTGGGTGGAAGGGAACATTCAGTACTTC
cdr3_aa: CASSWVEGNIQYF
j_call: TRBJ2-4
clone_size: many
d_call: .
v_call: TRBV11-2

cdr3_nt: TGTGCCAGCAGCCCGGACAGGGATAACTATGGCTACACCTTC
cdr3_aa: CASSPDRDNYGYTF
j_call: TRBJ1-2
clone_size: .
d_call: TRBD1
v_call: TRBV12-3/TRBV12-4

cdr3_nt: TGTGCCAGCAGCTTGAGCGGAAGCACGCAGTATTTT
cdr3_aa: CASSLSGSTQYF
j_call: TRBJ2-3
clone_size: few
d_call: .
v_call: TRBV5-6

cdr3_nt: TGTGCCAGCAGGGAGGGTCCAGATACGCAGTATTTT
cdr3_aa: CASREGPDTQYF
j_call: TRBJ2-3
clone_size: .
d_call: .
v_call: TRBV2

cdr3_nt: TGTGCCAGCACCTTCCTACAGGGAAATCATGAGCAGTTCTTC
cdr3_aa: CASTFLQGNHEQFF
j_call: TRBJ2-1
clone_size: .
d_call: .
v_call: TRBV12-3/TRBV12-4

cdr3_nt: TGCGCCAGCAGCTCACTGGGTAGCCACGAGCAGTACTTC
cdr3_aa: CASSSLGSHEQYF
j_call: TRBJ2-7
clone_size: few
d_call: .
v_call: TRBV5-1

cdr3_nt: TGCAGCGTTGGGACTAGCGGGAGCGGGGAGCAGTACTTC
cdr3_aa: CSVGTSGSGEQYF
j_call: TRBJ2-7
clone_size: many
d_call: TRBD2
v_call: TRBV29-1